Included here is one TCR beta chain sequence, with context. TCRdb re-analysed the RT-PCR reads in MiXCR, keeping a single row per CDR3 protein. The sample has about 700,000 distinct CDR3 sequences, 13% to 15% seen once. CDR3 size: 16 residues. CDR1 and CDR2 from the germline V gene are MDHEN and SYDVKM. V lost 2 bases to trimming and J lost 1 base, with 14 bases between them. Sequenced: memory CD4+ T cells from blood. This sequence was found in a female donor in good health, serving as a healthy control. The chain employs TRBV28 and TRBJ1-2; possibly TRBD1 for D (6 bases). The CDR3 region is CASSLGGREVNYGYTF. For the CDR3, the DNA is TGTGCCAGCAGTTTAGGGGGCAGGGAGGTTAACTATGGCTACACCTTC.